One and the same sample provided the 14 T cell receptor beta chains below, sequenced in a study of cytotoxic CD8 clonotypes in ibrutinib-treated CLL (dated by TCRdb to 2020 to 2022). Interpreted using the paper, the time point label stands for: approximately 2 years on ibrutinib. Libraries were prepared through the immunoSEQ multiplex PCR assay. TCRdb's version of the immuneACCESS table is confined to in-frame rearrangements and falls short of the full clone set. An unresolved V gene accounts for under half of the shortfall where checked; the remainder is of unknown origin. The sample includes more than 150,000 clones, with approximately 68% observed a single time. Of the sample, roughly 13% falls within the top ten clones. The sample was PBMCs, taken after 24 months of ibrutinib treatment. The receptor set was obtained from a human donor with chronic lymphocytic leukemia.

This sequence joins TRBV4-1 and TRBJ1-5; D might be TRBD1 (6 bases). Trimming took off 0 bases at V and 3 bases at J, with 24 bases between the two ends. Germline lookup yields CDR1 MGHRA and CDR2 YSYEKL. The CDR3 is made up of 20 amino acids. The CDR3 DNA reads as TGCGCCAGCAGCCAAGATCGGCCAGGGGATTATCAGGTCCACAATCAGCCCCAGCATTTT. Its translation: CASSQDRPGDYQVHNQPQHF.

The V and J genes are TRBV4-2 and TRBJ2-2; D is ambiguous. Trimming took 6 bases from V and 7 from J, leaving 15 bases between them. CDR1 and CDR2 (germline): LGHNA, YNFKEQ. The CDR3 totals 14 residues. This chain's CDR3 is CASRGSAAVGELFF. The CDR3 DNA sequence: TGTGCCAGCAGGGGGTCCGCTGCGGTCGGGGAGCTGTTTTTT.

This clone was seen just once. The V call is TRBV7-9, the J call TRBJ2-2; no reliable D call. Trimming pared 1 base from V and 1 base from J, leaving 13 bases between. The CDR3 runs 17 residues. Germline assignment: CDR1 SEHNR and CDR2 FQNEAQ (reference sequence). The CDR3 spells CASSLDSRQRNTGELFF. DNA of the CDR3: TGTGCCAGCAGCTTAGACTCTAGACAACGGAACACCGGGGAGCTGTTTTTT.

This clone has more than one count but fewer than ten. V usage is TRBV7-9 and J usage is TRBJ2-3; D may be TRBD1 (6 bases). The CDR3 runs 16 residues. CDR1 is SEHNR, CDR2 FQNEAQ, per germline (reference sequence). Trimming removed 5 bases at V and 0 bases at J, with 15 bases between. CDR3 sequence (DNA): TGTGCCAGCAGCCTGCTCCGGACAGAGAGCACAGATACGCAGTATTTT. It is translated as CASSLLRTESTDTQYF. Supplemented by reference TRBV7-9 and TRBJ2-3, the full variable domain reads DTGVSQNPRHKITKRGQNVTFRCDPISEHNRLYWYRQTLGQGPEFLTYFQNEAQLEKSRLLSDRFSAERPKGSFSTLEIQRTEQGDSAMYLCASSLLRTESTDTQYFGPGTRLTVL.

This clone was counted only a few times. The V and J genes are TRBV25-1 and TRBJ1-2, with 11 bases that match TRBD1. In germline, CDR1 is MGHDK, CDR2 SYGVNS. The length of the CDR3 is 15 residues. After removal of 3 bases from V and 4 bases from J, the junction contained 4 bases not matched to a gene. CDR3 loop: CASSEGTGGAYGYTF. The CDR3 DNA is TGTGCCAGCAGTGAGGGGACAGGGGGAGCCTATGGCTACACCTTC.

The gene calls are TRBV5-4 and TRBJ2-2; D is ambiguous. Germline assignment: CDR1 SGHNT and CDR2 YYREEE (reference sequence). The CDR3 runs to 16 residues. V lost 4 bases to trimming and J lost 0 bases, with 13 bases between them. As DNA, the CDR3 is TGTGCCAGCAGCCAATTGACCCATCCGAACACCGGGGAGCTGTTTTTT. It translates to CASSQLTHPNTGELFF. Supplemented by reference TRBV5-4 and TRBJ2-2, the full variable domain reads ETGVTQSPTHLIKTRGQQVTLRCSSQSGHNTVSWYQQALGQGPQFIFQYYREEENGRGNFPPRFSGLQFPNYSSELNVNALELDDSALYLCASSQLTHPNTGELFFGEGSRLTVL.

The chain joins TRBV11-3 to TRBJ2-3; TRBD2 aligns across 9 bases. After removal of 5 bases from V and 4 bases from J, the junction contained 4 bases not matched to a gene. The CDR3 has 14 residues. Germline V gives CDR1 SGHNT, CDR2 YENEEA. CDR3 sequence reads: CASSQGLASDTQYF. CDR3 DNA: TGTGCCAGCAGCCAGGGACTAGCATCAGATACGCAGTATTTT.

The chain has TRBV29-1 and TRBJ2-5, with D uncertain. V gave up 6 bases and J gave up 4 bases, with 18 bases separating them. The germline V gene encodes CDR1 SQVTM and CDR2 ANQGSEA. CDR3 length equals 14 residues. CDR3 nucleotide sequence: TGCAGCGTACCTTGGGGATTTGAAGGAGAGACCCAGTACTTC. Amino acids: CSVPWGFEGETQYF.

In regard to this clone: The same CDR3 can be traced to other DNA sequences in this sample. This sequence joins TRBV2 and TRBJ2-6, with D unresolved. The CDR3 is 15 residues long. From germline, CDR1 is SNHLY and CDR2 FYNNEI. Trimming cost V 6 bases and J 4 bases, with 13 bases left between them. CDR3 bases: TGTGCCAGCAGGGCCTTCGGGCGGGGGGCCAACGTCCTGACTTTC. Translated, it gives CASRAFGRGANVLTF.

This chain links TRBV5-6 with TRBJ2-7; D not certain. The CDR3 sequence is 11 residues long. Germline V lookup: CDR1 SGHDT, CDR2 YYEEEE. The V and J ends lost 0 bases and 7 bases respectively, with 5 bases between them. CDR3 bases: TGTGCCAGCAGCTTGGCATTAGAGCAGTACTTC. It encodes CASSLALEQYF.

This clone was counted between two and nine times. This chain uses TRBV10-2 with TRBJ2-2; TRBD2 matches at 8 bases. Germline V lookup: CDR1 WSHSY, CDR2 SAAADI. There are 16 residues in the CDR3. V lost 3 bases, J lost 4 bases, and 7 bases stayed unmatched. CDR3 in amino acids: CASSEGAGVLTGELFF. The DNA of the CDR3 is TGCGCCAGCAGTGAAGGAGCGGGAGTTCTCACCGGGGAGCTGTTTTTT.

CDR3 bases: TGTGCCAGCAGCTTGGGACAAGCGGGCTTCACCGGGGAGCTGTTTTTT. This codes for CASSLGQAGFTGELFF. The V and J genes are TRBV5-4 and TRBJ2-2; perhaps TRBD2 as D (6 bases). Per the germline V gene, CDR1 is SGHNT and CDR2 is YYREEE (reference sequence). The CDR3 spans 16 residues. Trimming took off 0 bases at V and 4 bases at J, with 13 bases between the two ends. Complete variable domain (other parts from reference TRBV5-4 and TRBJ2-2): ETGVTQSPTHLIKTRGQQVTLRCSSQSGHNTVSWYQQALGQGPQFIFQYYREEENGRGNFPPRFSGLQFPNYSSELNVNALELDDSALYLCASSLGQAGFTGELFFGEGSRLTVL.

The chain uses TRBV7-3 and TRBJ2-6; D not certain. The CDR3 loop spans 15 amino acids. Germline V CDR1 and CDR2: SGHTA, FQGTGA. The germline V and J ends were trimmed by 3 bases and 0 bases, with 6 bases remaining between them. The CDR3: CASSFLFSGANVLTF. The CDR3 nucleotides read TGTGCCAGCAGCTTCTTGTTCTCTGGGGCCAACGTCCTGACTTTC.

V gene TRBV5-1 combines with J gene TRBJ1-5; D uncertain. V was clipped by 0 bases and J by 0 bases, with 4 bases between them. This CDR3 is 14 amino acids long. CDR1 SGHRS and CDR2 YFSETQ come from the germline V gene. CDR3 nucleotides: TGCGCCAGCAGCTTGGGAAATAGCAATCAGCCCCAGCATTTT. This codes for CASSLGNSNQPQHF. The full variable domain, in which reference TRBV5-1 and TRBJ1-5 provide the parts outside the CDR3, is KAGVTQTPRYLIKTRGQQVTLSCSPISGHRSVSWYQQTPGQGLQFLFEYFSETQRNKGNFPGRFSGRQFSNSRSEMNVSTLELGDSALYLCASSLGNSNQPQHFGDGTRLSIL.